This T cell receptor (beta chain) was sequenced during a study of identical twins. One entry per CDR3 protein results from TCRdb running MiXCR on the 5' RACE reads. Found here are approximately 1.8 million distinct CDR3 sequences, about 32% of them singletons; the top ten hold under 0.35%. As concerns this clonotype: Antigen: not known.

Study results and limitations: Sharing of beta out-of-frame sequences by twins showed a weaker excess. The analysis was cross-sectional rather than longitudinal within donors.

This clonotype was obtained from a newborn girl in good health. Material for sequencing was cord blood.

CDR3 region: CASSVVWGSSGTNTGELFF. CDR3 in DNA: TGTGCCAGCAGCGTAGTGTGGGGGAGTAGCGGGACGAACACCGGGGAGCTGTTTTTT. The chain has TRBV9 and TRBJ2-2; 8 nucleotides align to TRBD2. The V gene end was trimmed by 0 bases and the J gene end by 0 bases; junction bases not matched to a gene: 10. The CDR3 is made up of 19 amino acids. Germline values: CDR1 SGDLS, CDR2 YYNGEE.